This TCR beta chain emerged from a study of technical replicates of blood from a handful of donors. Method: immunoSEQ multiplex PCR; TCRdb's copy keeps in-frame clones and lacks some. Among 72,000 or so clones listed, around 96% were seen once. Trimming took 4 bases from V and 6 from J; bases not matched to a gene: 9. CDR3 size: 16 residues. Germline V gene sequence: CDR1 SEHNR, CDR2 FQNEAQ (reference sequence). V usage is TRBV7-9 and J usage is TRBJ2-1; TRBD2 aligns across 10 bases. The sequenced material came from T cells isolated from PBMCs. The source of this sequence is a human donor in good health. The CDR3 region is CASSYYGLAEFNEQFF. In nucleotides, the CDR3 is TGTGCCAGCAGCTACTACGGACTAGCGGAGTTCAATGAGCAGTTCTTC.